This is a list of T cell receptor beta chains from one sample in a study of T cells in Graves' hyperthyroidism and ophthalmopathy. TCRdb passed the multiplex PCR reads through MiXCR, listing each CDR3 protein once. There are some 620,000 distinct CDR3 sequences in the sample; 15% to 20% occur only once, and approximately 3.9% lies in the top ten. Sequenced sample: blood. The receptors were sampled from a woman in her 30s with Graves' hyperthyroidism. CDR3s include the opening cysteine and the closing phenylalanine or tryptophan. D genes are given only for firm matches. Size values are once, few and many counts, or a class for expanded clones, and some rows have none.

v_call	d_call	j_call	clone_size	cdr3_nt	cdr3_aa
TRBV15	-	TRBJ2-7	-	TGTGCCACCAGCAGAGTTACGGGACTGGAAAACGAGCAGTACTTC	CATSRVTGLENEQYF
TRBV24-1	TRBD1	TRBJ1-6	many	TGTGCCACCAGTTTTCGGACAGGGCCCCTCGGAAATTCACCCCTCCACTTT	CATSFRTGPLGNSPLHF
TRBV19	TRBD1	TRBJ2-6	-	TGTGCCAGGAGCAGGGAGGGACAGGGACTATCTGGGGCCAACGTCCTGACTTTC	CARSREGQGLSGANVLTF
TRBV7-9	-	TRBJ1-4	-	TGTGCCAGCAGCTTAGTCTTGGAGGAAAAACTGTTTTTT	CASSLVLEEKLFF
TRBV2	-	TRBJ1-2	many	TGTGCCAGCAGCCACATAAGAAATAACCAGGGAGGGCATGGCTACACCTTC	CASSHIRNNQGGHGYTF
TRBV7-2	-	TRBJ1-2	-	TGTGCCAGCAGCTTAGGGGCGGGACGGAGTAACTATGGCTACACCTTC	CASSLGAGRSNYGYTF
TRBV28	-	TRBJ2-2	many	TGTGCCAGCAGTTTATGGCTCATCGGGGAGCTGTTTTTT	CASSLWLIGELFF
TRBV15	TRBD1	TRBJ2-7	few	TGTGCCACTTCCCCGGACAGGGGTAACGAGCAGTACTTC	CATSPDRGNEQYF
TRBV19	TRBD2	TRBJ2-1	-	TGTGCCAGTAGTATAGCCTCGGGACTAGCGGGAGCCTACAATGAGCAGTTCTTC	CASSIASGLAGAYNEQFF
TRBV4-2	TRBD1	TRBJ2-3	few	TGTGCCAGCAGCCGCCGGGACAGGCCCACAGATACGCAGTATTTT	CASSRRDRPTDTQYF
TRBV10-3	TRBD2	TRBJ2-7	few	TGTGCCATCAGTCCGACTAGCGGGAGCTCCTACGAGCAGTACTTC	CAISPTSGSSYEQYF
TRBV14	-	TRBJ2-3	few	TGTGCCAGCAGCCAAGACCTCGTGACAGATACGCAGTATTTT	CASSQDLVTDTQYF
TRBV28	-	TRBJ2-1	many	TGTGCCAGCAGTTTTTTGGGATCCTCAGTGGGGCAGTTCTTC	CASSFLGSSVGQFF
TRBV11-3	-	TRBJ2-3	many	TGTGCCAGCAGCTCGCCGTGGAGTAGCACAGATACGCAGTATTTT	CASSSPWSSTDTQYF
TRBV27	-	TRBJ1-4	-	TGTGCCAGCAGTCACCAAGCAACTAATGAAAAACTGTTTTTT	CASSHQATNEKLFF
TRBV28	-	TRBJ2-3	many	TGTGCCAGCAGCCCCCAGATTGTCAGCGCCCATACGCAGTATTTT	CASSPQIVSAHTQYF
TRBV15	-	TRBJ2-6	-	TGTGCCACCAGCACAGGGAGCTCTGGGGCCAACGTCCTGACTTTC	CATSTGSSGANVLTF
TRBV12-3/TRBV12-4	-	TRBJ2-5	many	TGTGCCAGCAGTTTGGGACCGACTCAAGAGACCCAGTACTTC	CASSLGPTQETQYF
TRBV4-1	-	TRBJ1-2	-	TGCGCCAGCAAAGACACTAACTATGGCTACACCTTC	CASKDTNYGYTF
TRBV9	-	TRBJ1-4	-	TGTGCCAGCAGCGTGTATCCAGGGCTTAATGAAAAACTGTTTTTT	CASSVYPGLNEKLFF
TRBV7-2	-	TRBJ2-1	few	TGTGCCAGCAGCTTAGGGAGGGGCATAGTTTTGAATGAGCAGTTCTTC	CASSLGRGIVLNEQFF
TRBV12-3/TRBV12-4	-	TRBJ1-3	-	TGTGCCAGCAGTCTGAAAGGAAACACCATATATTTT	CASSLKGNTIYF
TRBV7-9	-	TRBJ2-1	many	TGTGCCAGCAGCTTACTCGGAGGACTGCGCTCCTACAATGAGCAGTTCTTC	CASSLLGGLRSYNEQFF
TRBV5-1	-	TRBJ2-7	many	TGCGCCAGCAGCTTGGTCCCGGGACGGAACTACGAGCAGTACTTC	CASSLVPGRNYEQYF
TRBV28	-	TRBJ2-7	many	TGTGCCAGCAGTTTAGGCGGGGCCGATAATACCGAGCAGTACTTC	CASSLGGADNTEQYF
TRBV20-1	TRBD2	TRBJ2-2	-	TGCAGTGCGCATCCTAGCGGGGGTAACACCGGGGAGCTGTTTTTT	CSAHPSGGNTGELFF
TRBV19	TRBD2	TRBJ2-3	few	TGTGCCAGTAGTAGGCTAGCGGGATCTGCAGATACGCAGTATTTT	CASSRLAGSADTQYF
TRBV27	TRBD2	TRBJ2-7	many	TGTGCCAGCAGTTTCAGCGGGGAATACGAGCAGTACTTC	CASSFSGEYEQYF
TRBV20-1	-	TRBJ2-2	-	TGCAGTGCTAGTCATCCGGGGAGAGGGACAGGGGAGCTGTTTTTT	CSASHPGRGTGELFF
TRBV6-2/TRBV6-3	-	TRBJ1-3	-	TGTGCCAGCAGTTCCTCAGGGGAGCCTTACTCTGGAACCACCATATATTTT	CASSSSGEPYSGTTIYF
TRBV7-2	-	TRBJ1-2	few	TGTGCCAGCAGCTTTAGAGGAGGGACTGGAGTCAATGGCTACACCTTC	CASSFRGGTGVNGYTF
TRBV2	-	TRBJ1-5	many	TGTGCCAGCAGTTGGGCAGGGAATGATCAGCCCCAGCATTTT	CASSWAGNDQPQHF
TRBV19	TRBD2	TRBJ2-1	-	TGTGCCACAACTACTAGCGGGAGTATGAATGAGCAGTTCTTC	CATTTSGSMNEQFF
TRBV6-1	TRBD1	TRBJ2-5	many	TGTGCCAGCAGCACAGGGGGCGCGGAGACCCAGTACTTC	CASSTGGAETQYF
TRBV28	-	TRBJ1-5	many	TGTGCCAGCAGCCGAGGGGAAGGATATCAGCCCCAGCATTTT	CASSRGEGYQPQHF
TRBV20-1	-	TRBJ2-7	few	TGCAGTGCTAGAGATAGGATAGAAAACTACGAGCAGTACTTC	CSARDRIENYEQYF
TRBV28	-	TRBJ1-5	many	TGTGCCAGCAGCCGACACTCCAGCAATCAGCCCCAGCATTTT	CASSRHSSNQPQHF
TRBV5-5	-	TRBJ1-5	-	TGTGCCAGCAGCTTGCAGGAGGGGGGTCAGCCCCAGCATTTT	CASSLQEGGQPQHF
TRBV7-2	-	TRBJ2-7	few	TGTGGCAGCAGCTCAGGGGGGGGCGTGGGGGAGCAGTACTTC	CGSSSGGGVGEQYF
TRBV7-2	-	TRBJ1-5	-	TGTGCCAGCAGCTCTCCGGGACTCAATCAGCCCCAGCATTTT	CASSSPGLNQPQHF